This is a list of T cell receptor beta chains from one sample in a study of early T cells in non-severe SARS-CoV-2 infection. TCRdb re-analysed the 5' RACE reads in MiXCR, keeping a single row per CDR3 protein. The sample includes 35,000 to 50,000 distinct CDR3 sequences, around 23% of them seen just once. The sequenced sample was whole blood, obtained at baseline. The receptors shown here come from an adult who was a healthcare worker with PCR-confirmed SARS-CoV-2 infection or an uninfected control (not recorded which). Each CDR3 is given with its conserved first and last residue. D genes are given only for firm matches. Not every row has a clone size; where given, it reads once, few, many or a size class.

j_call,v_call,clone_size,d_call,cdr3_nt,cdr3_aa
TRBJ1-2,TRBV19,.,.,TGTGCCAGTAGTATACAGCCGGTTGGCTATGGCTACACCTTC,CASSIQPVGYGYTF
TRBJ2-3,TRBV3-1,.,.,TGTGCCAGCAGCCCCTCGGTTGCAGATACGCAGTATTTT,CASSPSVADTQYF
TRBJ2-5,TRBV29-1,few,.,TGCAGCGTTGTATGGGGGGGCCGAGAGACCCAGTACTTC,CSVVWGGRETQYF
TRBJ2-2,TRBV6-6,.,.,TGTGCCAGCAGTTACAAGGGTTTCGCCGGGGAGCTGTTTTTT,CASSYKGFAGELFF
TRBJ2-5,TRBV9,.,TRBD2,TGTGCCAGCAGCGTAGCTCCTAGCGGGGTTCAAGAGACCCAGTACTTC,CASSVAPSGVQETQYF
TRBJ2-3,TRBV5-6,few,TRBD1,TGTGCCAGCAGCTTTATGGGACAGGGGAGCACAGATACGCAGTATTTT,CASSFMGQGSTDTQYF
TRBJ2-2,TRBV7-9,.,.,TGTGCCAGCAGCTATTCGGTCGGGGAGCTGTTTTTT,CASSYSVGELFF
TRBJ2-5,TRBV2,many,.,TGTGCCAGCACCCCCCAAGGGGGGGGCAGCGAGACCCAGTACTTC,CASTPQGGGSETQYF
TRBJ1-5,TRBV6-5,.,.,TGTGCCAGCAGCCGGGACATTGGTAATCAGCCCCAGCATTTT,CASSRDIGNQPQHF
TRBJ1-5,TRBV12-3/TRBV12-4,few,.,TGTGCCAGCAGTTTTAGCAATCAGCCCCAGCATTTT,CASSFSNQPQHF
TRBJ1-2,TRBV12-3/TRBV12-4,.,TRBD1,TGTGCCAGCAGTTTTGGGACAGGGCTTGGCTACACCTTC,CASSFGTGLGYTF
TRBJ2-5,TRBV10-3,.,TRBD2,TGTGCCATCAGTGAGTCGGCTAGCGGGGGCCACCAAGAGACCCAGTACTTC,CAISESASGGHQETQYF
TRBJ1-1,TRBV19,once,.,TGTGCCAGTAGTATATTAGGGGGGCGGAACACTGAAGCTTTCTTT,CASSILGGRNTEAFF
TRBJ2-5,TRBV18,.,.,TGTGCCAGCTCACCACCCCACCAAGAGACCCAGTACTTC,CASSPPHQETQYF
TRBJ2-1,TRBV20-1,many,.,TGCAGTGCTAGCCGCTACCCTGAGCAGTTCTTC,CSASRYPEQFF
TRBJ2-7,TRBV6-2/TRBV6-3,.,TRBD1,TGTGCCAGCAGGGGAAGAGGACAGGGGAAGACCTACGAGCAGTACTTC,CASRGRGQGKTYEQYF
TRBJ1-5,TRBV5-5,few,.,TGTGCCAGCAGCGAGGCGACAGCATTCAATCAGCCCCAGCATTTT,CASSEATAFNQPQHF
TRBJ2-3,TRBV20-1,many,.,TGCAGTGTTGAGGAGCTTGCCCTTAGCACAGATACGCAGTATTTT,CSVEELALSTDTQYF
TRBJ2-5,TRBV7-8,.,.,TGTGCCAGCAGCCCCCAGAAGACCCAGTACTTC,CASSPQKTQYF
TRBJ1-1,TRBV9,.,TRBD1,TGTGCCAGCAGCGTAGCGGGACAGGGGGACACTGAAGCTTTCTTT,CASSVAGQGDTEAFF
TRBJ2-3,TRBV7-9,.,TRBD2,TGTGCCAGCAGCGCACAGACTAGCATGAATACGCAGTATTTT,CASSAQTSMNTQYF
TRBJ2-5,TRBV7-9,few,.,TGTGCCAGCAGCTTTGGGGGCCGCCAAGAGACCCAGTACTTC,CASSFGGRQETQYF
TRBJ2-1,TRBV5-5,few,.,TGTGCCAGCAGCCTCTTTCAGGGATACAATGAGCAGTTCTTC,CASSLFQGYNEQFF
TRBJ1-2,TRBV30,few,.,TGTGCCTGGAGACAGGAATCTAACTATGGCTACACCTTC,CAWRQESNYGYTF
TRBJ1-1,TRBV12-3/TRBV12-4,.,.,TGTGCCAGCAGTCCTTGGGGCGGGGACCACACTGAAGCTTTCTTT,CASSPWGGDHTEAFF
TRBJ1-2,TRBV6-5,.,.,TGTGCCAGCAGTTACTCCCCCCGGGGGGGCTATGGCTACACCTTC,CASSYSPRGGYGYTF
TRBJ2-7,TRBV6-5,.,.,TGTGCCAGCAGTTACTCGAACAGGGCCCCCTACGAGCAGTACTTC,CASSYSNRAPYEQYF
TRBJ1-6,TRBV30,few,.,TGTGCCTGGAGTACGGTTTATAATTCACCCCTCCACTTT,CAWSTVYNSPLHF
TRBJ2-1,TRBV10-2,.,TRBD2,TGCGCCAGTTTAGCGGGGGGGCTGGGTGAGCAGTTCTTC,CASLAGGLGEQFF
TRBJ1-3,TRBV4-1,few,TRBD1,TGCGCCAGCAGCGAAGGGGGCAGGGCGAAGGGAAACACCATATATTTT,CASSEGGRAKGNTIYF
TRBJ1-6,TRBV18,few,.,TGTGCCAGCTCACCGATCAAAGGGGATTCACCCCTCCACTTT,CASSPIKGDSPLHF
TRBJ2-5,TRBV20-1,.,.,TGCAGTGCTAGAGATCTGAGGGCAGGGGAAGAGACCCAGTACTTC,CSARDLRAGEETQYF
TRBJ2-3,TRBV7-2,.,.,TGTGCCAGCAGCTATCAGGGGATCGCCACAGATACGCAGTATTTT,CASSYQGIATDTQYF
TRBJ1-4,TRBV12-3/TRBV12-4,many,.,TGTGCCAGCAGTTCCGGGACGGATCTGTTTTTT,CASSSGTDLFF
TRBJ1-6,TRBV9,.,.,TGTGCCAGCGGGGGCCACGGGGCAGGGGTCTCACCCCTCCACTTT,CASGGHGAGVSPLHF
TRBJ2-5,TRBV9,.,TRBD1,TGTGCCAGCAGCCGAGACAGGGTGAAGACCCAGTACTTC,CASSRDRVKTQYF
TRBJ2-1,TRBV7-7,few,.,TGTGCCAGCAGCTTAGAGCTCGGAAATGAGCAGTTCTTC,CASSLELGNEQFF
TRBJ1-2,TRBV6-2/TRBV6-3,.,.,TGTGCCAGCAGTTCCGGGCAAGGCTACACCTTC,CASSSGQGYTF
TRBJ2-5,TRBV7-9,.,.,TGTGCCAGCAGCTATACCCTGGGGGAGACCCAGTACTTC,CASSYTLGETQYF
TRBJ1-5,TRBV4-1,few,.,TGCGCCAGCAGCCAAGGGGGAGGCAGAAATCAGCCCCAGCATTTT,CASSQGGGRNQPQHF
TRBJ1-1,TRBV2,few,.,TGTGCCAGCAGCAACCGGGACAAGAACACTGAAGCTTTCTTT,CASSNRDKNTEAFF
TRBJ2-2,TRBV7-9,few,.,TGTGCCAGCAGCTTAGCGCGTGGGGCCAACACCGGGGAGCTGTTTTTT,CASSLARGANTGELFF
TRBJ1-1,TRBV4-1,few,TRBD1,TGCGCCAGCAGCCTGTCGGGACAGGGAAACACTGAAGCTTTCTTT,CASSLSGQGNTEAFF
TRBJ1-6,TRBV7-9,.,TRBD1,TGTGCCAGCAGCTTCCAGGGACAGGGGACTTCACCCCTCCACTTT,CASSFQGQGTSPLHF
TRBJ1-2,TRBV12-3/TRBV12-4,.,.,TGTGCCAGCAGGAGACAAACCGGCTATGGCTACACCTTC,CASRRQTGYGYTF
TRBJ2-3,TRBV19,.,.,TGTGCCAGTAGTATAGGTTATGGAGATACGCAGTATTTT,CASSIGYGDTQYF
TRBJ2-3,TRBV7-2,.,.,TGTGCCAGCAGCCCGGGGCCAGCGACAGATACGCAGTATTTT,CASSPGPATDTQYF
TRBJ1-3,TRBV18,.,.,TGTGCCAGCTCACCAGTAATCGGGGATGGAAACACCATATATTTT,CASSPVIGDGNTIYF
TRBJ1-5,TRBV20-1,few,.,TGCAGTGCTAGGATAGGGTCTCAGCCCCAGCATTTT,CSARIGSQPQHF
TRBJ2-3,TRBV6-5,few,TRBD1,TGTGCCAGCAGCCACAAGGACAGGGGACTTCACACAGATACGCAGTATTTT,CASSHKDRGLHTDTQYF
TRBJ1-1,TRBV5-1,.,.,TGCGCCAGCAGCTCGAGCAGGGGCCCCATGAACACTGAAGCTTTCTTT,CASSSSRGPMNTEAFF
TRBJ2-1,TRBV27,few,.,TGTGCCAGCAGTACAAACAATGAGCAGTTCTTC,CASSTNNEQFF
TRBJ2-5,TRBV5-5,.,TRBD2,TGTGCCAGCAGCTCCTTAGGGACTAGCGGGATAGAGACCCAGTACTTC,CASSSLGTSGIETQYF
TRBJ2-1,TRBV4-3,once,TRBD1,TGCGCCAGCAGCCAAGGAAGTGACAGGGGAGAGCAGTTCTTC,CASSQGSDRGEQFF
TRBJ1-1,TRBV29-1,.,.,TGCAGCTTGGAGACTAACACTGAAGCTTTCTTT,CSLETNTEAFF
TRBJ1-1,TRBV6-2/TRBV6-3,few,.,TGTGCCAGCAGTTACAGTACTGTTGAGGAGCCTGAAGCTTTCTTT,CASSYSTVEEPEAFF